The clone carrying this TCR beta chain was detected ten times or more. Its antigen remains unidentified. Individual TCR cDNA molecules each bore their own unique molecular identifier. One entry per CDR3 protein, called by TCRdb with MiXCR from the 5' RACE reads. Here the sample spans some 37,000 distinct CDR3 sequences, 7.5% to 8% being singletons. These data come from a study of spatial heterogeneity in lung cancer. As for the study in general: Detection consistently captured more beta-chain sequences than alpha-chain sequences. Within raw reads, each unique TCR and UMI combination appeared on average more than ten times. Study results and caveats: Ubiquitous expanded tumor TCRs were seen in blood more at resection than at follow-up.

Germline V gives CDR1 LGHNA, CDR2 YSLEER. V shed 4 bases and J 9 bases; nucleotides not matched to a gene: 18. CDR3 length equals 17 residues. Indicated time point: sample taken at primary tumor resection. Sequencing was performed on whole RNA extracted from tumor and nontumor lung tissue, or from frozen PBMC, and the material was left unsorted. The material was PBMCs, obtained at surgery. The TCR sequence derives from a male donor with early-stage non-small cell lung cancer. This rearrangement joins TRBV4-3 to TRBJ2-1; TRBD1 agrees at 7 bases. The CDR3: CASSPPRDRGGEGEQFF. As DNA, the CDR3 is TGCGCCAGCAGCCCCCCCCGGGACAGAGGTGGGGAAGGTGAGCAGTTCTTC.